This entry lists 28 T cell receptor beta chains sequenced from one sample in a study of blood T cell repertoires in COVID-19 (TCRdb year 2020). The library relied on the immunoSEQ multiplex PCR assay. TCRdb holds this immuneACCESS table with in-frame rearrangements only. Some clones are missing; in checked studies, unresolved V genes explain under half, and the rest has no known cause. In this sample the table shows a few hundred thousand clones, 85% to 90% of which occur a single time. Around 1.2% of the sample comes from the top ten. Sequenced material: PBMCs or T cells enriched from blood (not recorded which). These receptors came from a woman aged 18 to 35 who had recovered from COVID-19.

The gene calls are TRBV19 and TRBJ1-6; 7 bases map to TRBD1. Germline V gives CDR1 LNHDA, CDR2 SQIVND (reference sequence). This CDR3 has 14 residues. V trimming: 6 bases; J trimming: 6 bases; junction bases outside the gene matches: 5. In DNA form, the CDR3 reads TGTGCCAGTAGGGCCGGGACAGCTAATTCACCCCTCCACTTT. Amino acid sequence: CASRAGTANSPLHF.

The chain is built from TRBV6-5 and TRBJ1-1; 7 positions agree with TRBD1. CDR3 length equals 11 residues. CDR1 is MNHEY, CDR2 SVGAGI, per germline. With V trimmed by 7 bases and J by 7 bases, 3 bases remained unmatched. The CDR3 bases are TGTGCCAGCAAGACAGGGTATGAAGCTTTCTTT. Translation gives CASKTGYEAFF.

V and J are TRBV11-2 and TRBJ2-3; 10 bases agree with TRBD2. CDR3 length equals 16 residues. V shed 3 bases and J 5 bases; nucleotides not matched to a gene: 8. Germline assignment: CDR1 SGHAT and CDR2 FQNNGV. CDR3 nucleotides: TGTGCCAGCAGCTTCCCCAGCGGGGGGGCGATAGATACGCAGTATTTT. It codes for CASSFPSGGAIDTQYF.

V gene TRBV9 combines with J gene TRBJ2-7; no firm D call. The V end was cut by 6 bases, the J end by 5 bases, with 15 bases between. The CDR3 has 13 residues. CDR1 and CDR2 (germline): SGDLS, YYNGEE. The CDR3 DNA is TGTGCCAGCAACTGCCGGGTCAACGACGAGCAGTACTTC. Translation gives CASNCRVNDEQYF.

This chain connects TRBV10-3 to TRBJ2-7; 11 bases are a match to TRBD1. The CDR3 is 15 amino acids. J gave up 3 bases and V 0 bases, and 1 base lay outside the gene matches. Germline CDR1 is ENHRY and CDR2 is SYGVKD. The CDR3, as DNA: TGTGCCATCAGTGAGTCCGGGACAGGGGGCTACGAGCAGTACTTC. As protein: CAISESGTGGYEQYF.

The chain links TRBV13 to TRBJ1-4; 12 bases agree with TRBD1. V dropped 5 bases and J dropped 7; count of bases not matched to a gene: 11. The germline V gene encodes CDR1 PRHDT and CDR2 FYEKMQ (reference sequence). The CDR3 has 17 amino acids. CDR3 sequence reads: CASSPLGQGASSEKLFF. In DNA, the CDR3 is TGTGCCAGCAGCCCTTTGGGACAGGGGGCTAGTAGTGAAAAACTGTTTTTT.

The chain is built from TRBV7-8 and TRBJ2-3, with D perhaps matching TRBD2 (6 bases). Deletions cut 7 bases from V and 2 bases from J, with 19 bases between. The CDR3 is 16 amino acids. Germline loops: CDR1 SGHVS, CDR2 FQNEAQ. CDR3 nucleotide sequence: TGTGCCAGCATCCAGTCACCGGGACTCCACACAGATACGCAGTATTTT. This translates into CASIQSPGLHTDTQYF.

The chain recombines TRBV7-9 with TRBJ2-1, with 9 bases matching TRBD2. The CDR3 sequence is 18 residues long. J gave up 6 bases and V 1 base, and 13 bases lay outside the gene matches. From germline, CDR1 is SEHNR and CDR2 FQNEAQ (reference sequence). The CDR3 nucleotides read TGTGCCAGCAGCTTAGTCTCGGACCCGGGACTAGCTTTCAATGAGCAGTTCTTC. As protein: CASSLVSDPGLAFNEQFF.

The rearrangement joins TRBV2 to TRBJ2-7; 10 nucleotides line up with TRBD1. CDR1 SNHLY and CDR2 FYNNEI come from the germline V gene. Trimming took 5 bases from V and 6 from J; bases not matched to a gene: 4. This CDR3 comprises 13 residues. CDR3 sequence reads: CASSWDRGGEQYF. In DNA form, the CDR3 reads TGTGCCAGCAGTTGGGACAGGGGCGGCGAGCAGTACTTC.

V is TRBV5-1 and J is TRBJ1-4; D is undetermined. This CDR3 contains 15 residues. Between the trimmed V and J ends, which lost 6 bases and 8 bases, there was a span of 20 bases. Germline CDR1 is SGHRS and CDR2 is YFSETQ. The CDR3 here is CASTVAGAFEEKLFF. Written as DNA, the CDR3 is TGCGCCAGCACCGTAGCGGGAGCCTTTGAGGAAAAACTGTTTTTT.

Only one count was recorded for this clone. The V call is TRBV4-2, the J call TRBJ1-4, with 8 bases identical to TRBD1. Trimming took 4 bases from V and 8 from J; bases not matched to a gene: 6. The CDR3 runs to 14 residues. Germline-derived CDR1 and CDR2 are LGHNA and YNFKEQ. CDR3 protein: CASSPDRVKEKLFF. The CDR3 bases are TGTGCCAGCAGCCCGGACAGGGTGAAGGAAAAACTGTTTTTT.

This chain links TRBV23-1 with TRBJ1-1, with D possibly matching TRBD1 (5 bases). TRBV23-1 is classed as an ORF, of uncertain function. There are 13 residues in the CDR3. Trimming took off 0 bases at V and 6 bases at J, with 8 bases between the two ends. The CDR3 nucleotides are TGCGCCAGCAGTCAATCTCCAGGGCCTGAAGCTTTCTTT. Translation gives CASSQSPGPEAFF.

V is TRBV6-5 and J is TRBJ1-1; the D gene is possibly TRBD1 (6 bases). V was clipped by 2 bases and J by 2 bases, with 12 bases between them. Germline V lookup: CDR1 MNHEY, CDR2 SVGAGI. The CDR3 is 15 amino acids. CDR3 loop: CASSYRQVINTEAFF. In DNA form, the CDR3 reads TGTGCCAGCAGTTACCGACAGGTTATCAACACTGAAGCTTTCTTT.

The J gene is TRBJ1-2, the V gene TRBV25-1; 9 bases agree with TRBD1. Germline V gene data show CDR1 as MGHDK and CDR2 as SYGVNS. The trim removed 7 bases at V and 5 bases at J, leaving 5 bases unmatched. The CDR3 is made up of 13 amino acids. This CDR3 is CASTLTGGYGYTF. The CDR3 DNA is TGTGCCAGCACCCTGACAGGGGGATATGGCTACACCTTC.

The sample holds a few counts of this clone. The chain uses TRBV19 and TRBJ2-7; D possibly corresponds to TRBD2 (5 bases). Per germline, CDR1 LNHDA and CDR2 SQIVND (reference sequence). V was shortened by 3 bases and J by 6 bases, with 15 bases between the two germline ends. The CDR3 extends over 14 amino acids. CDR3 coding DNA: TGTGCCAGTAGTATGGAGGCACTCGGTGTCGAGCAGTACTTC. It specifies CASSMEALGVEQYF.

This chain connects TRBV13 to TRBJ1-4; tentative D call: TRBD1 (5 bases). V was pared by 7 bases and J by 3 bases, with 15 bases between. The germline V gene encodes CDR1 PRHDT and CDR2 FYEKMQ (reference sequence). The length of the CDR3 is 15 residues. The DNA for the CDR3 is TGTGCCAGCACCAAACCGAGGACACCTAATGAAAAACTGTTTTTT. This encodes CASTKPRTPNEKLFF.

This clone was seen more than once but under ten times. The chain recombines TRBV30 with TRBJ1-2; no clear D. Trimming pared 5 bases from V and 4 bases from J, leaving 20 bases between. The CDR3 is made up of 15 amino acids. The V gene's germline CDR1 is GTSNPN and CDR2 SVGIG (reference sequence). The CDR3 DNA sequence: TGTGCCTGGGGCCCTCTTACAGCCGGATTCTATGGCTACACCTTC. Its protein product is CAWGPLTAGFYGYTF.

The chain combines TRBV4-1 with TRBJ1-1; weak D call: TRBD1 (5 bases). CDR1 is MGHRA and CDR2 is YSYEKL in the germline V gene. The CDR3 contains 15 residues. Trimming pared 0 bases from V and 2 bases from J, leaving 10 bases between. The CDR3 nucleotides are TGCGCCAGCAGCCAAGAGGCGGGGGTAAACACTGAAGCTTTCTTT. Encoded protein: CASSQEAGVNTEAFF.

The genes are TRBV4-2 and TRBJ2-1; 10 bases match TRBD1. Germline V CDR1 and CDR2: LGHNA, YNFKEQ. V gave up 0 bases and J gave up 6 bases; unmatched junction bases: 5. There are 16 residues in the CDR3. The CDR3 reads CASSQDMGQGLNEQFF. CDR3 coding DNA: TGTGCCAGCAGCCAAGATATGGGACAGGGGCTCAATGAGCAGTTCTTC.

This clone was detected a few times. This chain connects TRBV6-1 to TRBJ2-1; TRBD2 agrees at 11 bases. The CDR3 runs to 19 residues. The V and J ends lost 0 bases and 6 bases, in that order; junction bases with no gene match: 13. In germline, CDR1 is MNHNS, CDR2 SASEGT. The CDR3 is CASSEARDGSGGVLNEQFF. As DNA, the CDR3 is TGTGCCAGCAGTGAAGCGCGTGACGGTAGCGGGGGGGTCCTCAATGAGCAGTTCTTC.

This clone has more than one count but fewer than ten. The rearrangement links TRBV30 to TRBJ2-1; no clear D gene. Germline CDR1 reads GTSNPN; CDR2 reads SVGIG (reference sequence). The CDR3 is 13 residues long. The V gene lost 3 bases and the J gene lost 5 bases, with 11 bases spanning the gap. In DNA form, the CDR3 reads TGTGCCTGGAGCTCCGGAGCCAACAATGAGCAGTTCTTC. The encoded protein is CAWSSGANNEQFF.

V usage is TRBV3-1 (or the pseudogene TRBV3-2) and J usage is TRBJ1-1; 10 nucleotides align to TRBD1. V was clipped by 4 bases and J by 4 bases; unmatched bases: 6. CDR1 and CDR2 from the germline V gene are LGHDT and YNNKEL (reference sequence). The CDR3 covers 15 residues. The CDR3 reads CASSPTGGAGTEAFF. In DNA, the CDR3 is TGTGCCAGCAGCCCGACAGGGGGCGCGGGCACTGAAGCTTTCTTT.

This sequence joins TRBV19 and TRBJ1-2; D unresolved. Germline CDR1 LNHDA, CDR2 SQIVND (reference sequence). Trimming shortened V by 10 bases and J by 3 bases, and 15 bases separated the two germline ends. The CDR3 is made up of 13 amino acids. In DNA, the CDR3 is TGTGCCACCGAGTCCCCCTTTGACTATGGCTACACCTTC. It yields the protein CATESPFDYGYTF.

The CDR3, as DNA: TGTGCCAGCAGCAAAGGTAAAGGCGGATGGGAAAAACTGTTTTTT. Protein sequence: CASSKGKGGWEKLFF. V gene TRBV21-1 combines with J gene TRBJ1-4. TRBV21-1 is a pseudogene. The CDR3 is made up of 15 amino acids.

The genes are TRBV7-6 and TRBJ1-1, with unresolved D. The CDR3 has 13 amino acids. Trimming stripped 4 bases from V and 6 bases from J, with 12 bases between. The germline gives CDR1 SGHVS, CDR2 FNYEAQ. The CDR3 is CASSSSRAAEAFF. CDR3 sequence (DNA): TGTGCCAGCAGCTCCTCGAGGGCTGCTGAAGCTTTCTTT.

The rearrangement links TRBV29-1 to TRBJ1-2; no clear D gene. CDR3 length: 14 amino acids. CDR1 and CDR2 from the germline V gene are SQVTM and ANQGSEA. Trimming removed 4 bases at V and 7 bases at J, with 19 bases between. The CDR3 region has the DNA TGCAGCGTTGTTTCGGGGATCCCTTCTGGTGGCTACACCTTC. Translation gives CSVVSGIPSGGYTF.

The chain carries TRBV5-5 and TRBJ2-7; D is undetermined. The CDR3 covers 16 residues. Germline loops: CDR1 SGHKS, CDR2 YYEKEE (reference sequence). Trimming took off 4 bases at V and 0 bases at J, with 17 bases between the two ends. As DNA, the CDR3 is TGTGCCAGCAGCGCCAGCCTGAGTCAGGCCTCCTACGAGCAGTACTTC. Translating it yields CASSASLSQASYEQYF. The complete variable domain, with remaining parts taken from reference TRBV5-5 and TRBJ2-7, reads DAGVTQSPTHLIKTRGQQVTLRCSPISGHKSVSWYQQVLGQGPQFIFQYYEKEERGRGNFPDRFSARQFPNYSSELNVNALLLGDSALYLCASSASLSQASYEQYFGPGTRLTVT.

The V call is TRBV5-4, the J call TRBJ1-2; TRBD1 matches at 7 bases. The CDR3 totals 13 residues. CDR1 and CDR2 from the germline V gene are SGHNT and YYREEE (reference sequence). V lost 3 bases, J lost 2 bases, and 1 base stayed unmatched. This chain's CDR3 is CASSWTGNYGYTF. CDR3 coding DNA: TGTGCCAGCAGCTGGACAGGAAACTATGGCTACACCTTC. The complete variable domain, with remaining parts taken from reference TRBV5-4 and TRBJ1-2, reads ETGVTQSPTHLIKTRGQQVTLRCSSQSGHNTVSWYQQALGQGPQFIFQYYREEENGRGNFPPRFSGLQFPNYSSELNVNALELDDSALYLCASSWTGNYGYTFGSGTRLTVV.